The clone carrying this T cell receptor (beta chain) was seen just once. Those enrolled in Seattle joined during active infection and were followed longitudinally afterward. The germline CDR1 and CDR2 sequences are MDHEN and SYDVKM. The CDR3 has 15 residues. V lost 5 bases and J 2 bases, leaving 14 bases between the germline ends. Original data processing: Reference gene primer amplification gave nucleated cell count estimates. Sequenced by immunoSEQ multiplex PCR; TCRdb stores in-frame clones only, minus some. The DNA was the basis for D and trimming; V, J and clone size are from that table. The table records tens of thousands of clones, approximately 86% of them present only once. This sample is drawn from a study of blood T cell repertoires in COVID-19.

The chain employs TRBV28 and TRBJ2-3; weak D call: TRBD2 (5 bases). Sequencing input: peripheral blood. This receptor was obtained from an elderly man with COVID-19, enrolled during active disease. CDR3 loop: CASSIGLSDTDTQYF. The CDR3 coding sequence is TGTGCCAGCAGTATCGGACTTAGTGACACAGATACGCAGTATTTT.